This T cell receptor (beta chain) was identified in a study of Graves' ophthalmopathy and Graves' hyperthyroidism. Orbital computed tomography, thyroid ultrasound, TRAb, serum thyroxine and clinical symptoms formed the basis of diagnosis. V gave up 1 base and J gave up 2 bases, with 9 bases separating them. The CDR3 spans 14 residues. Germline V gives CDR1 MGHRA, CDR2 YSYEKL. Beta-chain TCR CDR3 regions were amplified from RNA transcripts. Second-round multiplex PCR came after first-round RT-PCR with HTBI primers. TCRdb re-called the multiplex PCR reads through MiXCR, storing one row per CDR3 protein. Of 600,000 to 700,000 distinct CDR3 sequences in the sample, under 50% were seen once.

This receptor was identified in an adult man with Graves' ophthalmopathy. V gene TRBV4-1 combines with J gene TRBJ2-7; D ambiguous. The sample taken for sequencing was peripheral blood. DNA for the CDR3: TGCGCCAGCAGCCAAGTGCAGGCAACCTACGAGCAGTACTTC. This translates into CASSQVQATYEQYF.